This T cell receptor (beta chain) originates from a study of OX40 agonist ivuxolimab in advanced cancers. It was autoimmune disease history or systemic immunosuppression that excluded patients. Some clones are missing from TCRdb's copy, which holds only in-frame ones; the method was immunoSEQ multiplex PCR. Counted here are over 95,000 clones, roughly 90% occurring once; the ten biggest clones make up around 0.3%. The sequencing used CD4+ or CD8+ T cells sorted from blood, collected in a trial of the OX40 agonist ivuxolimab. This TCR was sampled from an adult with an advanced solid tumor such as melanoma, head and neck, liver or kidney cancer.

This CDR3 reads CASSTGQTRGNTIYF. The CDR3 DNA sequence: TGTGCCAGCAGTACCGGACAGACGAGAGGAAACACCATATATTTT. The chain links TRBV2 to TRBJ1-3; D perhaps matches TRBD1 (6 bases). The germline gives CDR1 SNHLY, CDR2 FYNNEI. The V gene lost 5 bases and the J gene lost 4 bases, with 15 bases spanning the gap. The CDR3 extends over 15 amino acids. Using reference TRBV2 and TRBJ1-3 for the parts outside the CDR3, the full variable domain is EPEVTQTPSHQVTQMGQEVILRCVPISNHLYFYWYRQILGQKVEFLVSFYNNEISEKSEIFDDQFSVERPDGSNFTLKIRSTKLEDSAMYFCASSTGQTRGNTIYFGEGSWLTVV.